One sample yielded the 21 T cell receptor beta chains listed below, sequenced in a study of blood T cell repertoires in COVID-19. Some clones are missing from TCRdb's copy, which holds only in-frame ones; the method was immunoSEQ multiplex PCR. The sample contains roughly 180,000 clones, roughly 85% of which appear only once. The specimen sequenced was PBMCs or T cells enriched from blood (not recorded which). The receptors were gathered from a man in his fifties or sixties who had recovered from COVID-19.

This sequence joins TRBV5-5 and TRBJ2-7, with D unresolved. The V end was cut by 0 bases, the J end by 2 bases, with 9 bases between. The V gene's germline CDR1 is SGHKS and CDR2 YYEKEE (reference sequence). The CDR3 totals 14 residues. Here the CDR3 reads CASSLERRTYEQYF. The CDR3 nucleotides are TGTGCCAGCAGCTTGGAGAGGCGAACCTACGAGCAGTACTTC.

V gene TRBV5-1 combines with J gene TRBJ2-1, with D possibly TRBD2 on 6 matching bases. Germline V gene lookup returns CDR1 SGHRS and CDR2 YFSETQ. Trimming left V 3 bases short and J 0 bases short, with 10 bases between. This CDR3 contains 15 residues. This CDR3 is CASSSGVSSYNEQFF. In DNA, the CDR3 is TGCGCCAGCAGCTCGGGGGTTAGCTCCTACAATGAGCAGTTCTTC.

The chain links TRBV27 to TRBJ1-6; D is possibly TRBD1 (5 bases). Per the germline V gene, CDR1 is MNHEY and CDR2 is SMNVEV (reference sequence). The CDR3 is 13 residues long. V was shortened by 3 bases and J by 14 bases, with 14 bases between the two germline ends. In nucleotides, the CDR3 is TGTGCCAGCAGTTTCTATGGGGGGGGTTCCCTCCACTTT. It yields the protein CASSFYGGGSLHF.

The V gene is TRBV11-3, the J gene TRBJ1-1; weak D call: TRBD1 (6 bases). Per germline, CDR1 SGHNT and CDR2 YENEEA. Deletions cut 5 bases from V and 4 bases from J, with 11 bases between. This CDR3 is 13 amino acids long. The CDR3 reads CASSLQGGTEAFF. The CDR3 DNA reads as TGTGCCAGCAGCCTACAGGGTGGCACTGAAGCTTTCTTT.

This clone was picked up one time. V and J are TRBV7-8 and TRBJ2-1; TRBD2 agrees at 8 bases. The CDR3 sequence is 18 residues long. V trimming: 4 bases; J trimming: 4 bases; junction bases outside the gene matches: 15. Germline V gene lookup returns CDR1 SGHVS and CDR2 FQNEAQ. CDR3 coding DNA: TGTGCCAGCAGCTACGGGACTCACCGACGGGGGGGTTACAATGAGCAGTTCTTC. Amino acid sequence: CASSYGTHRRGGYNEQFF.

The V gene is TRBV2, the J gene TRBJ1-2; D is uncertain. Germline CDR1 and CDR2: SNHLY and FYNNEI. V shed 4 bases and J shed 1 base, with 7 bases lying between them. The length of the CDR3 is 13 residues. For the CDR3, the DNA is TGTGCCAGCAGTGCACAAAGTAACTATGGCTACACCTTC. Amino acid sequence: CASSAQSNYGYTF.

The gene calls are TRBV4-2 and TRBJ2-3; D gene unclear. V lost 3 bases, J lost 3 bases, and 4 bases lay in between. This CDR3 region has 12 residues. Germline values: CDR1 LGHNA, CDR2 YNFKEQ. CDR3 coding DNA: TGTGCCAGCAGCCAGGAGACAGATACGCAGTATTTT. It encodes CASSQETDTQYF.

The count of this clone is one. The chain uses TRBV28 and TRBJ2-7, with 8 bases that match TRBD2. J lost 1 base, V lost 2 bases, and 10 bases had no gene match. CDR3 length equals 17 residues. Per the germline V gene, CDR1 is MDHEN and CDR2 is SYDVKM. The CDR3 DNA sequence: TGTGCCAGCAGTTTAATGGAGACTAGCGATCGTTCCTACGAGCAGTACTTC. Its protein is CASSLMETSDRSYEQYF.

The chain joins TRBV19 to TRBJ1-1; TRBD1 aligns across 9 bases. J lost 5 bases, V lost 9 bases, and 7 bases had no gene match. Germline V gene data show CDR1 as LNHDA and CDR2 as SQIVND (reference sequence). CDR3 length: 13 amino acids. This CDR3 is CASVGQGVTEAFF. CDR3 in DNA: TGTGCCAGCGTGGGACAGGGTGTTACTGAAGCTTTCTTT.

The chain has TRBV28 and TRBJ1-1; 9 bases agree with TRBD1. Germline V gene lookup returns CDR1 MDHEN and CDR2 SYDVKM. The CDR3 consists of 13 residues. Here the CDR3 reads CAGRGQGRTEAFF. In nucleotides, the CDR3 is TGTGCTGGCCGGGGACAGGGACGGACTGAAGCTTTCTTT.

This rearrangement joins TRBV7-6 to TRBJ1-3, with 7 positions matching TRBD1. CDR3 size: 17 residues. Trimming cost V 1 base and J 3 bases; bases outside gene matches: 9. Germline CDR1 SGHVS, CDR2 FNYEAQ. The DNA of the CDR3 is TGTGCCAGCAGCTTAGTTGGAGGGACAGAGGTTGGAAACACCATATATTTT. Encoded protein: CASSLVGGTEVGNTIYF.

This clone showed up just once. Written as DNA, the CDR3 is TGTGCCAGCAGTCTGGACAGGGACACTGAAGCTTTCTTT. This translates into CASSLDRDTEAFF. V gene TRBV27 combines with J gene TRBJ1-1; 8 positions match TRBD1. Trimming cost V 5 bases and J 3 bases; bases outside gene matches: 2. This CDR3 is built from 13 residues. Germline CDR1 MNHEY, CDR2 SMNVEV (reference sequence).

J is TRBJ2-7 and V is TRBV5-1, with 9 bases identical to TRBD2. This CDR3 spans 15 amino acids. The ends lost 0 bases at V and 6 bases at J; junction bases unmatched: 7. Germline V gene sequence: CDR1 SGHRS, CDR2 YFSETQ. For the CDR3, the DNA is TGCGCCAGCAGCTTGGTCCGGACTAGCGACAGCGAGCAGTACTTC. This sequence encodes CASSLVRTSDSEQYF. Supplemented by reference TRBV5-1 and TRBJ2-7, the full variable domain reads KAGVTQTPRYLIKTRGQQVTLSCSPISGHRSVSWYQQTPGQGLQFLFEYFSETQRNKGNFPGRFSGRQFSNSRSEMNVSTLELGDSALYLCASSLVRTSDSEQYFGPGTRLTVT.

The V gene is TRBV15, the J gene TRBJ2-7; 9 bases agree with TRBD1. The CDR3 has 16 amino acids. The germline gives CDR1 LNHNV, CDR2 YYDKDF (reference sequence). V gave up 3 bases and J gave up 4 bases; unmatched junction bases: 10. The CDR3 is CATSSPRDRGGYEQYF. CDR3 sequence (DNA): TGTGCCACCAGCAGCCCCCGAGACAGGGGGGGGTACGAGCAGTACTTC.

V gene TRBV7-3 combines with J gene TRBJ2-1; no clear D. The ends were cut back, 5 bases at V and 7 bases at J, with 12 bases in the middle. From germline, CDR1 is SGHTA and CDR2 FQGTGA. There are 13 residues in the CDR3. Written as DNA, the CDR3 is TGTGCCAGCAGCCAAGAGCGCCTAAATGAGCAGTTCTTC. Translating gives CASSQERLNEQFF. Full variable domain (remainder filled in from reference TRBV7-3 and TRBJ2-1): GAGVSQTPSNKVTEKGKYVELRCDPISGHTALYWYRQSLGQGPEFLIYFQGTGAADDSGLPNDRFFAVRPEGSVSTLKIQRTERGDSAVYLCASSQERLNEQFFGPGTRLTVL.

V usage is TRBV6-5 and J usage is TRBJ2-7, with a possible D match to TRBD1 (6 bases). CDR1 is MNHEY, CDR2 SVGAGI, per germline. This CDR3 spans 14 amino acids. V was trimmed by 6 bases and J by 7 bases, leaving 19 bases between them. The CDR3 spells CASRQGSTRGEQYF. CDR3 bases: TGTGCCAGCAGACAGGGATCCACGAGGGGGGAGCAGTACTTC.

The rearrangement joins TRBV29-1 to TRBJ2-1, with 13 bases fitting TRBD2. Germline V gives CDR1 SQVTM, CDR2 ANQGSEA. V dropped 7 bases and J dropped 4; count of bases not matched to a gene: 7. This CDR3 comprises 15 residues. The CDR3 reads CSARTSGSLYNEQFF. CDR3 bases: TGCAGCGCCCGGACTAGCGGGAGCCTGTACAATGAGCAGTTCTTC.

The rearrangement uses TRBV12-5 and TRBJ2-5, with D unresolved. The CDR3 has 13 amino acids. Trimming left V 1 base short and J 3 bases short, with 6 bases between. Per germline, CDR1 LGHNT and CDR2 FRNRAP. This CDR3 is CASGLDVEETQYF. DNA for the CDR3: TGTGCTAGTGGTTTGGACGTAGAAGAGACCCAGTACTTC.

This chain connects TRBV10-1 to TRBJ2-7, with D hard to call. The germline V gene has CDR1 WNHNN and CDR2 SYGVQD (reference sequence). The CDR3 covers 13 residues. CDR3 residues: CAELTSRTYEQYF. In nucleotides, the CDR3 is TGCGCTGAACTGACATCCCGCACCTACGAGCAGTACTTC.

The V and J genes are TRBV28 and TRBJ1-5, with D possibly being TRBD1 (5 bases). The germline gives CDR1 MDHEN, CDR2 SYDVKM. The CDR3 totals 16 residues. V lost 3 bases and J 3 bases, leaving 15 bases between the germline ends. CDR3 loop: CASSLLRGIDNQPQHF. CDR3 bases: TGTGCCAGCAGTTTGTTAAGGGGTATAGACAATCAGCCCCAGCATTTT.

This clone appeared once. V usage is TRBV10-3 and J usage is TRBJ1-6, with 11 bases matching TRBD1. Per the germline V gene, CDR1 is ENHRY and CDR2 is SYGVKD. V was clipped by 2 bases and J by 9 bases; unmatched bases: 6. This CDR3 region has 16 residues. The CDR3 spells CAISEPGQGALSPLHF. The CDR3 nucleotides are TGTGCCATCAGTGAGCCTGGACAGGGGGCGCTTTCACCCCTCCACTTT.